The T cell receptor (beta chain) under discussion was sequenced for a study of blood T cell repertoires in COVID-19. On the study more broadly: From the United States, Italy and Spain came samples of acute and convalescent COVID-19. Sources were T cells, B-cell-depleted T cells, or PBMCs; the material itself was cDNA or gDNA.

Trimming removed 6 bases from V and 5 bases from J, with 11 bases in between. The CDR3 length is 12 residues. Original data processing: Amplification with reference gene primers provided the estimates of nucleated cell counts. Assay: immunoSEQ multiplex PCR; the TCRdb copy retains only in-frame clones and omits some. The DNA was the basis for D and trimming; V, J and clone size are from that table. This sample yields around 77,000 clones, of which about nine tenths are seen a single time; roughly 15% belongs to the top ten. The receptor was derived from a woman older than 75 with active or convalescent COVID-19. What was sequenced was peripheral blood. The V and J genes are TRBV12-3 or TRBV12-4 and TRBJ2-7; possible D gene TRBD2, 6 bases. The DNA of the CDR3 is TGTGCCAGCAGAGGGAGGTTCGACGAGCAGTACTTC. Amino acid sequence: CASRGRFDEQYF.